This TCR beta chain was captured by sequencing in a study of blood T cells in healthy people across ages. Study-wide results and limits: Long-lived and aged donors differed, with more naive CD4+ cells and higher diversity in the long-lived. Researchers judged that diversity estimates from one million T cells fell short of true values.

This clonotype was seen a handful of times. Antigen unknown. The use of a sample-barcoded 5' primer and a J-beta primer mix characterized a second PCR of about 7 to 12 cycles. One entry per CDR3 protein results from TCRdb running MiXCR on the 5' RACE reads. The sample has 850,000 to 1,000,000 distinct CDR3 sequences, roughly 47% seen once. The V gene's germline CDR1 is LNHNV and CDR2 YYDKDF (reference sequence). V dropped 7 bases and J dropped 4; count of bases not matched to a gene: 8. CDR3 length equals 15 residues. The TCR sequence derives from a woman aged 60 to 75 in good health. Sequencing was performed on blood. This chain uses TRBV15 with TRBJ1-5, with 9 positions matching TRBD1. This chain's CDR3 is CATIPSGTGNQPQHF. The CDR3 DNA reads TGTGCCACCATCCCCTCCGGGACAGGGAATCAGCCCCAGCATTTT.